Presented here are 17 T cell receptor beta chains from one specimen sequenced in a study of glioma-infiltrating T cells after dendritic cell vaccination. Only in-frame clones appear in the TCRdb table, and some are missing; sequencing was by immunoSEQ multiplex PCR. The sample contains roughly 60,000 clones, roughly 84% of which appear only once. Documented time point: after dendritic cell vaccination, including at tumor progression/relapse. The material sequenced was blood, taken after dendritic cell vaccination. The receptors were sampled from a human donor with glioblastoma.

The chain employs TRBV5-4 and TRBJ2-2; perhaps TRBD1 as D (6 bases). CDR1 is SGHNT and CDR2 is YYREEE in the germline V gene (reference sequence). The CDR3 has 15 residues. V was clipped by 0 bases and J by 4 bases, with 10 bases between them. The CDR3 spells CASSLVGTPTGELFF. The CDR3 nucleotides read TGTGCCAGCAGCTTGGTTGGGACACCCACCGGGGAGCTGTTTTTT.

The chain has TRBV13 and TRBJ2-5; D uncertain. Germline V CDR1 and CDR2: PRHDT, FYEKMQ (reference sequence). Trimming left V 0 bases short and J 7 bases short, with 12 bases between. This CDR3 has 14 amino acids. The CDR3 DNA is TGTGCCAGCAGCTTAGGCGGCGGCGTCGGGACCCAGTACTTC. Its translation is CASSLGGGVGTQYF.

The genes are TRBV30 and TRBJ1-4, with 7 bases aligning to TRBD1. This CDR3 region has 14 residues. With 0 bases clipped from V and 10 bases from J, the junction kept 8 bases outside the gene matches. Germline V CDR1 and CDR2: GTSNPN, SVGIG (reference sequence). CDR3 sequence reads: CAWSVGRGYTKLFF. The CDR3, as DNA: TGTGCCTGGAGTGTGGGCAGGGGGTATACAAAACTGTTTTTT.

This chain links TRBV7-2 with TRBJ2-5; 8 bases are a match to TRBD2. After removal of 6 bases from V and 3 bases from J, the junction contained 6 bases not matched to a gene. Germline V gives CDR1 SGHTA, CDR2 FQGNSA. The length of the CDR3 is 14 residues. CDR3 sequence reads: CASRDTSGEETQYF. For the CDR3, the DNA is TGTGCCAGCAGGGATACTAGCGGAGAAGAGACCCAGTACTTC.

The V gene is TRBV30, the J gene TRBJ1-5; possible D gene TRBD1, 6 bases. Germline CDR1 is GTSNPN and CDR2 is SVGIG (reference sequence). V was shortened by 2 bases and J by 9 bases, with 14 bases between the two germline ends. This CDR3 spans 13 amino acids. CDR3: CAWSLTRGRPQHF. The CDR3 bases are TGTGCCTGGAGTCTAACCAGGGGACGGCCCCAGCATTTT. Complete variable domain (other parts from reference TRBV30 and TRBJ1-5): SQTIHQWPATLVQPVGSPLSLECTVEGTSNPNLYWYRQAAGRGLQLLFYSVGIGQISSEVPQNLSASRPQDRQFILSSKKLLLSDSGFYLCAWSLTRGRPQHFGDGTRLSIL.

The chain is built from TRBV7-2 and TRBJ2-3; D is perhaps TRBD1 (6 bases). Trimming stripped 1 base from V and 4 bases from J, with 9 bases between. The germline V gene has CDR1 SGHTA and CDR2 FQGNSA. This CDR3 contains 14 residues. The CDR3 DNA sequence: TGTGCCAGCAGCTTAGTTGGGGGCCCAGATACGCAGTATTTT. Translation gives CASSLVGGPDTQYF.

The rearrangement links TRBV13 to TRBJ1-1; possibly TRBD1 for D (6 bases). The length of the CDR3 is 14 residues. Germline V gene sequence: CDR1 PRHDT, CDR2 FYEKMQ (reference sequence). Deletions cut 0 bases from V and 4 bases from J, with 9 bases between. Written as DNA, the CDR3 is TGTGCCAGCAGCTTAGGGACAGGTTTCACTGAAGCTTTCTTT. It yields the protein CASSLGTGFTEAFF.

The CDR3 region has the DNA TGTGCCAGTAGTACTATTCGGACAGGGAACGAGCAGTACTTC. Protein product: CASSTIRTGNEQYF. This chain joins TRBV19 and TRBJ2-7; 8 nucleotides align to TRBD1. Germline V CDR1 and CDR2: LNHDA, SQIVND (reference sequence). The CDR3 sequence is 14 residues long. V lost 4 bases and J lost 5; bases outside the gene matches: 7.

The chain combines TRBV2 with TRBJ2-2; TRBD1 agrees at 7 bases. V dropped 2 bases and J dropped 1; count of bases not matched to a gene: 10. The CDR3 has 18 amino acids. The germline gives CDR1 SNHLY, CDR2 FYNNEI. This CDR3 is CASSEFPPGQKNTGELFF. The CDR3 nucleotides read TGTGCCAGCAGTGAATTCCCCCCGGGACAGAAGAACACCGGGGAGCTGTTTTTT.

This chain joins TRBV5-1 and TRBJ2-1; 7 bases are shared with TRBD2. Losses at the gene ends were 5 bases for V and 0 bases for J; bases not matched to a gene: 5. Germline CDR1 is SGHRS and CDR2 is YFSETQ. The CDR3 is made up of 15 amino acids. As DNA, the CDR3 is TGCGCCAGCAGATACGGGGGGAGCTCCTACAATGAGCAGTTCTTC. This codes for CASRYGGSSYNEQFF.

The V call is TRBV11-2, the J call TRBJ1-4; maybe TRBD1 (6 bases). The CDR3 consists of 14 residues. Germline CDR1 reads SGHAT; CDR2 reads FQNNGV. V dropped 1 base and J dropped 8 bases, with 11 bases sitting between them. DNA for the CDR3: TGTGCCAGCAGCTTAGGGCCGGGACAAGAAAAACTGTTTTTT. This translates into CASSLGPGQEKLFF. The full variable domain, completed using reference TRBV11-2 and TRBJ1-4, is EAGVAQSPRYKIIEKRQSVAFWCNPISGHATLYWYQQILGQGPKLLIQFQNNGVVDDSQLPKDRFSAERLKGVDSTLKIQPAKLEDSAVYLCASSLGPGQEKLFFGSGTQLSVL.

This clone was seen just once. The chain couples TRBV5-1 to TRBJ2-4; TRBD2 matches at 11 bases. V trimming: 4 bases; J trimming: 3 bases; junction bases outside the gene matches: 3. The CDR3 contains 15 residues. CDR1 and CDR2 (germline): SGHRS, YFSETQ. In DNA form, the CDR3 reads TGCGCCAGCAGCCTAGCGGGGGGCGACAAAAACATTCAGTACTTC. Protein product: CASSLAGGDKNIQYF.

Concerning this clone: Different DNA sequences within this sample yield the same CDR3. The chain uses TRBV4-3 and TRBJ1-2; tentative D call: TRBD1 (5 bases). This CDR3 region has 13 residues. V lost 3 bases and J lost 6, with 11 bases in between. CDR1 is LGHNA and CDR2 is YSLEER in the germline V gene. CDR3 nucleotide sequence: TGCGCCAGCAGCCAGCAAACAGGAGATGGCTACACCTTC. It codes for CASSQQTGDGYTF.

The gene calls are TRBV4-3 and TRBJ2-7, with D possibly matching TRBD2 (5 bases). The CDR3 runs to 14 residues. The germline CDR1 and CDR2 sequences are LGHNA and YSLEER. Trimming pared 2 bases from V and 5 bases from J, leaving 13 bases between. CDR3 DNA: TGCGCCAGCAGCCAAAGGGCCGGGGTTCACGAGCAGTACTTC. Translation: CASSQRAGVHEQYF.

The chain links TRBV7-9 to TRBJ1-2; TRBD1 matches 8 bases. The germline CDR1 and CDR2 sequences are SEHNR and FQNEAQ (reference sequence). Trimming at V came to 1 base and at J to 4 bases, leaving 5 bases not matched to a gene. The CDR3 runs 15 residues. CDR3 sequence: CASSLETGVRYGYTF. The CDR3 DNA reads TGTGCCAGCAGCTTAGAGACAGGGGTTCGCTATGGCTACACCTTC.

The CDR3 region is CASRATGVWVGETQYF. The CDR3, as DNA: TGTGCCAGCAGGGCCACAGGGGTGTGGGTAGGAGAGACCCAGTACTTC. This chain joins TRBV2 and TRBJ2-5, with TRBD1 matching over 7 bases. CDR3 length: 16 residues. Germline CDR1 SNHLY, CDR2 FYNNEI. V was pared by 6 bases and J by 4 bases, with 14 bases of the junction left unmatched.

This clone has just a few counts. The gene calls are TRBV30 and TRBJ1-4; D might be TRBD1 (5 bases). V lost 5 bases, J lost 7 bases, and 11 bases lay in between. Per germline, CDR1 GTSNPN and CDR2 SVGIG (reference sequence). The CDR3 runs 12 residues. CDR3 protein: CAWGRDGEKLFF. CDR3 nucleotide sequence: TGTGCCTGGGGGAGGGACGGTGAAAAACTGTTTTTT.